This T cell receptor beta chain is from a study of T cell repertoires in cytomegalovirus infection. At the level of the study: The public TCR beta signatures pointed to both CMV infection and matching HLA type. Study-wide results and caveats: Cumulative frequency of public TCR beta families picked out carriers of CMV plus the relevant HLA. The ex vivo response was dominated by HLA-C-restricted CMV-specific TCR beta clonotypes.

Of note for this clonotype: Its antigen is as yet unknown.

TCRdb redid the calling of the reads with MiXCR, one entry per CDR3 protein. The sample has about 310,000 distinct CDR3 sequences; roughly 15% are singletons. The source material was PBMCs. The TCR sequence derives from a human donor in good health (CMV status not recorded). Some clones in this sample may be carry-over from other donors' samples.

The CDR3, as DNA: TGTGCCAGCAGTACACAGGGTCTAGTGGCAGATACGCAGTATTTT. Translated: CASSTQGLVADTQYF. The chain is built from TRBV28 and TRBJ2-3; the D gene is possibly TRBD1 (6 bases). CDR3 length equals 15 residues. The germline V gene encodes CDR1 MDHEN and CDR2 SYDVKM. The V and J ends lost 5 bases and 4 bases respectively, with 16 bases between them.